This T cell receptor (beta chain) was found in a study of blood T cell repertoires in COVID-19. Study-wide background: PBMCs, B-cell-depleted T cells, or T cells were the source of the cDNA or gDNA that made up the material.

The assay was immunoSEQ multiplex PCR, and TCRdb's table has in-frame clones only and misses some. The sample lists about 94,000 clones; approximately 80% were seen once. Germline V gene sequence: CDR1 MNHEY, CDR2 SVGAGI. The CDR3 length is 15 residues. The ends were cut back, 5 bases at V and 0 bases at J, with 14 bases in the middle. Sequenced: peripheral blood. This receptor was identified in a human donor in a cohort sampled during active COVID-19. The chain joins TRBV6-5 to TRBJ2-7; no firm D call. The CDR3 sequence: CASSRNSFSSYEQYF. The DNA for the CDR3 is TGTGCCAGCAGTAGGAATAGCTTTAGCTCCTACGAGCAGTACTTC.